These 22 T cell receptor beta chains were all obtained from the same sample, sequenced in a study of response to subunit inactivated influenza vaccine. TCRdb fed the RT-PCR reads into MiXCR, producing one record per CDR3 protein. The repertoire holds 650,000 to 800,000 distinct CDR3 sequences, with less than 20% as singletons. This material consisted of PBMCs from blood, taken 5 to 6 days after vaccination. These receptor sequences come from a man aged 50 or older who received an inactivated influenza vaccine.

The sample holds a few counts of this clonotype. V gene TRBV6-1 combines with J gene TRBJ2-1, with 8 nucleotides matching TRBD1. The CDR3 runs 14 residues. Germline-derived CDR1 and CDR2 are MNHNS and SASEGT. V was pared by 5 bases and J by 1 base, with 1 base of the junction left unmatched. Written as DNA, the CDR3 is TGTGCCAGCAGTCAGGGGGCGTCCTACAATGAGCAGTTCTTC. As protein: CASSQGASYNEQFF.

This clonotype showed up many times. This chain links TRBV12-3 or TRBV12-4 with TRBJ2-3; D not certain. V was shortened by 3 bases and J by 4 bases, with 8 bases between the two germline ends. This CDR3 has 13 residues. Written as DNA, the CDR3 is TGTGCCAGCAGTTTCTTTTTTGCAGATACGCAGTATTTT. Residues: CASSFFFADTQYF.

The CDR3 here is CASSLVGMSTDTQYF. CDR3 nucleotide sequence: TGTGCCAGCAGCTTAGTAGGGATGAGCACAGATACGCAGTATTTT. V usage is TRBV7-9 and J usage is TRBJ2-3; D is undetermined. Germline values: CDR1 SEHNR, CDR2 FQNEAQ (reference sequence). The CDR3 extends over 15 amino acids. Trimming left V 1 base short and J 0 bases short, with 8 bases between.

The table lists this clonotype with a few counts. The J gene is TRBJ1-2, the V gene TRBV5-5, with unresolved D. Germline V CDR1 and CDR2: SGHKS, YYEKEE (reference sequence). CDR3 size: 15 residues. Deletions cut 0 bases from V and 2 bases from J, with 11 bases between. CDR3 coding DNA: TGTGCCAGCAGCTTGGTTACATCCTTGAACTATGGCTACACCTTC. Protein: CASSLVTSLNYGYTF.

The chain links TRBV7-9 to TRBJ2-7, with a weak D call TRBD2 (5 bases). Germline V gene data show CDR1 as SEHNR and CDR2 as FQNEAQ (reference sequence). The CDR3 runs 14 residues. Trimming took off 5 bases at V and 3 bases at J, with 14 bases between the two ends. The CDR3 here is CASSAEGLYYEQYF. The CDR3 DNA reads TGTGCCAGCAGCGCCGAGGGTCTATACTACGAGCAGTACTTC.

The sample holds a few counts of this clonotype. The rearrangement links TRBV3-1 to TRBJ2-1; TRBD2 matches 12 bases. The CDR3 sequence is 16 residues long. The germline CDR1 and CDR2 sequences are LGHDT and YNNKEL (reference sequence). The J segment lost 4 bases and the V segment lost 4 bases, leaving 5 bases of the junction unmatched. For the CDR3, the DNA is TGTGCCAGCAGCCGACCGACTAGCGGGGGATACAATGAGCAGTTCTTC. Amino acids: CASSRPTSGGYNEQFF.

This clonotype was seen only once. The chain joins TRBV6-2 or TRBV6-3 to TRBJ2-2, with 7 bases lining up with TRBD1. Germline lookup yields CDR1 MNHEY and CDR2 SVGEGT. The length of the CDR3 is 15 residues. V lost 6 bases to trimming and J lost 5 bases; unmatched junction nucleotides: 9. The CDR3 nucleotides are TGTGCCAGCAGCTCTACAGGGGCCCCGACCGGGGAGCTGTTTTTT. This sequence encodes CASSSTGAPTGELFF.

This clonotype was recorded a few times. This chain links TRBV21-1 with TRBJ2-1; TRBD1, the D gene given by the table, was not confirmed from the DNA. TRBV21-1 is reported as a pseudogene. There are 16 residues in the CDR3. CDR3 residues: CASSRDRGPGYNEQFF. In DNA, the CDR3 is TGTGCCAGCAGCAGAGACAGGGGGCCTGGTTACAATGAGCAGTTCTTC.

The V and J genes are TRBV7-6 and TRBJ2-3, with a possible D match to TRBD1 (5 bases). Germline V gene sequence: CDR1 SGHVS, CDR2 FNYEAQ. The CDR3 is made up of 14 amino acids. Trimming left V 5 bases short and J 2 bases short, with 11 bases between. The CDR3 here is CASSLYRSTDTQYF. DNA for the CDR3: TGTGCCAGCAGCCTATACAGGTCCACAGATACGCAGTATTTT.

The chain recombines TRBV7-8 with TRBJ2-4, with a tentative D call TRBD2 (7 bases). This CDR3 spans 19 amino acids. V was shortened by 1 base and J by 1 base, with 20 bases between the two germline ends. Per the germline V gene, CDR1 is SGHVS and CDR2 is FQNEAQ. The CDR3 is CASSLGLGGGEGAKNIQYF. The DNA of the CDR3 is TGTGCCAGCAGCTTAGGGTTGGGAGGGGGTGAGGGTGCCAAAAACATTCAGTACTTC.

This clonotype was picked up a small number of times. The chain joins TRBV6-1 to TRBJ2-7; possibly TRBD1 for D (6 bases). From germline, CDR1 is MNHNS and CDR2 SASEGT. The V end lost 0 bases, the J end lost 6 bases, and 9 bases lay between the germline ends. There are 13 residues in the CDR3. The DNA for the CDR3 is TGTGCCAGCAGTGAAGCTTCAGGGGTCGAGCAGTACTTC. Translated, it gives CASSEASGVEQYF.

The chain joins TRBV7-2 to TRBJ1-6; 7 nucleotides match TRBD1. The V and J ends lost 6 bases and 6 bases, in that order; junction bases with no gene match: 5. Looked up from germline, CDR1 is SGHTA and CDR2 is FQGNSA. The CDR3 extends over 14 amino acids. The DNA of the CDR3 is TGTGCCAGCAGACCCCCAGGGGGTAATTCACCCCTCCACTTT. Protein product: CASRPPGGNSPLHF.

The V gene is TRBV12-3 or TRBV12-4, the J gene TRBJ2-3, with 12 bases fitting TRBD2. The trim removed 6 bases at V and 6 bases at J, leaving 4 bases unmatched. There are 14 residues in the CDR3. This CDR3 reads CASRPSGGADTQYF. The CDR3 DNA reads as TGTGCCAGCAGACCTAGCGGGGGGGCGGATACGCAGTATTTT.

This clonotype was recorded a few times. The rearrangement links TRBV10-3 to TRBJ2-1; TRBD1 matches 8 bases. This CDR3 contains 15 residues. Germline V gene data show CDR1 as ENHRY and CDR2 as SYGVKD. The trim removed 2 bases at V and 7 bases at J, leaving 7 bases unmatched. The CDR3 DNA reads TGTGCCATCAGTGAGGCTCGACAGGGGTCTAATGAGCAGTTCTTC. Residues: CAISEARQGSNEQFF.

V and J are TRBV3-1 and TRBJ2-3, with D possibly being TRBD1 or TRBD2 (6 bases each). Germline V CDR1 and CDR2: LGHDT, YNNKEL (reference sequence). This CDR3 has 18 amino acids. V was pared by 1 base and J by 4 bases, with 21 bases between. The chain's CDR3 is CASSQGWGAQRNADTQYF. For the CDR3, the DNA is TGTGCCAGCAGCCAAGGTTGGGGGGCCCAACGGAACGCAGATACGCAGTATTTT.

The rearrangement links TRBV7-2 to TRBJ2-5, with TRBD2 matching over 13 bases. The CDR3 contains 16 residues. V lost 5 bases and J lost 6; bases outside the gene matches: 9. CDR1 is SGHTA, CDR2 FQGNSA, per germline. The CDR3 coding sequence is TGTGCCAGCAGCCCGCGACTAGCGGGGGGCGGAAAGACCCAGTACTTC. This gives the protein CASSPRLAGGGKTQYF.

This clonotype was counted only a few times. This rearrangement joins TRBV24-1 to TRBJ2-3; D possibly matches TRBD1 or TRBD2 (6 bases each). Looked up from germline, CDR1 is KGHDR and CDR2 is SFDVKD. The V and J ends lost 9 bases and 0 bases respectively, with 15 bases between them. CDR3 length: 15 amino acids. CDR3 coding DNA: TGTGCCACCGCCTGGGGGGCTAGCAGCACAGATACGCAGTATTTT. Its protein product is CATAWGASSTDTQYF.

The CDR3 here is CATSGGPLTQYF. DNA of the CDR3: TGTGCCACCAGTGGAGGCCCCCTGACGCAGTATTTT. The rearrangement joins TRBV24-1 to TRBJ2-3; D remains ambiguous. The CDR3 runs 12 residues. Per the germline V gene, CDR1 is KGHDR and CDR2 is SFDVKD. V was trimmed by 5 bases and J by 9 bases, leaving 11 bases between them.

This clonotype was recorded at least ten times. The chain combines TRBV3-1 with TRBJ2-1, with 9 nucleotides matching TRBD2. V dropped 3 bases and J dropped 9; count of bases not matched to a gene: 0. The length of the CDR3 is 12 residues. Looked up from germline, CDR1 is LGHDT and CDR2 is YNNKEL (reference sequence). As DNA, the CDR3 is TGTGCCAGCAGCCAGGGACTAGCTGAGCAGTTCTTC. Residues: CASSQGLAEQFF.

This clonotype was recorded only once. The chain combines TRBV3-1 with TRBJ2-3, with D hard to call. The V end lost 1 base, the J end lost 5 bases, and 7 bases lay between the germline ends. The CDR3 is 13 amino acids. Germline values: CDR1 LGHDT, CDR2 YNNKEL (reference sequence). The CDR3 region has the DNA TGTGCCAGCAGCCAAGGGATGAGAGATACGCAGTATTTT. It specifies CASSQGMRDTQYF.

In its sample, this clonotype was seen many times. This CDR3 reads CASSLGAPSSYNEQFF. DNA of the CDR3: TGTGCCAGCAGTTTAGGGGCGCCTAGCTCCTACAATGAGCAGTTCTTC. The chain recombines TRBV12-3 or TRBV12-4 with TRBJ2-1; no clear D gene. The CDR3 length is 16 residues. V was pared by 1 base and J by 0 bases, with 10 bases between.

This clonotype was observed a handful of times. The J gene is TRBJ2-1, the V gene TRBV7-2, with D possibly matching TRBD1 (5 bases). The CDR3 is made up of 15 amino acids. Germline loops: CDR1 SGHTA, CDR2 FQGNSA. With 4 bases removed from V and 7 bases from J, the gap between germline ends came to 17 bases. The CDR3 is CASSSLSARGNEQFF. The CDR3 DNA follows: TGTGCCAGCAGCTCCTTGAGCGCTAGGGGAAATGAGCAGTTCTTC. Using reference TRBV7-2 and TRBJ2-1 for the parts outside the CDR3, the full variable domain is GAGVSQSPSNKVTEKGKDVELRCDPISGHTALYWYRQSLGQGLEFLIYFQGNSAPDKSGLPSDRFSAERTGGSVSTLTIQRTQQEDSAVYLCASSSLSARGNEQFFGPGTRLTVL.